These T cell receptor beta chains were read from a single sample in a study of radiotherapy plus CTLA-4 blockade in lung cancer. Some clones are missing from TCRdb's copy, which holds only in-frame ones; the method was immunoSEQ multiplex PCR. Of 60,000 to 70,000 clones listed, under 85% are singletons. The material was peripheral blood, obtained from a patient treated with radiotherapy plus ipilimumab. Every receptor here comes from a human donor with non-small cell lung cancer who had a partial response to radiotherapy plus ipilimumab. Each CDR3 is given with its conserved first and last residue. Each record gives: V gene, D gene, J gene, clone size, CDR3 protein, CDR3 DNA. D genes are given only for firm matches. Where a row states a size, it is once, few, many or the class of an expanded clone; other rows omit it.

v_gene: TRBV11-3; d_gene: TRBD2; j_gene: TRBJ2-1; abundance: once; CDR3aa: CASSLGGGNPYNEQFF; CDR3nt: TGTGCCAGCAGCTTAGGGGGAGGGAACCCTTACAATGAGCAGTTCTTC
v_gene: TRBV2; d_gene: -; j_gene: TRBJ1-1; abundance: few; CDR3aa: CASSREEAEAFF; CDR3nt: TGTGCCAGCAGCAGGGAAGAGGCTGAAGCTTTCTTT
v_gene: TRBV5-4; d_gene: -; j_gene: TRBJ2-5; abundance: -; CDR3aa: CASSFVQETQYF; CDR3nt: TGTGCCAGCAGCTTCGTTCAAGAGACCCAGTACTTC
v_gene: TRBV6-5; d_gene: -; j_gene: TRBJ1-5; abundance: -; CDR3aa: CASGTGFAANQPQHF; CDR3nt: TGTGCCAGCGGTACAGGGTTTGCGGCCAATCAGCCCCAGCATTTT
v_gene: TRBV6-4; d_gene: TRBD2; j_gene: TRBJ2-3; abundance: -; CDR3aa: CASSDTGTSGTDTQYF; CDR3nt: TGTGCCAGCAGTGACACCGGGACTAGCGGCACAGATACGCAGTATTTT
v_gene: TRBV5-1; d_gene: TRBD2; j_gene: TRBJ2-2; abundance: -; CDR3aa: CASSLVGTSGSDTGELFF; CDR3nt: TGCGCCAGCAGCTTGGTCGGGACTAGCGGGAGTGACACCGGGGAGCTGTTTTTT
v_gene: TRBV7-3; d_gene: TRBD2; j_gene: TRBJ2-5; abundance: once; CDR3aa: CASSLGSSGEETQYF; CDR3nt: TGTGCCAGCAGCTTAGGGTCTAGCGGCGAAGAGACCCAGTACTTC
v_gene: TRBV11-3; d_gene: TRBD2; j_gene: TRBJ2-3; abundance: -; CDR3aa: CASSLGAGRDTQYF; CDR3nt: TGTGCCAGCAGCTTAGGAGCGGGGAGGGATACGCAGTATTTT
v_gene: TRBV19; d_gene: -; j_gene: TRBJ2-6; abundance: -; CDR3aa: CASSRTASGANVLTF; CDR3nt: TGTGCCAGTAGTAGAACAGCCTCTGGGGCCAACGTCCTGACTTTC
v_gene: TRBV27; d_gene: TRBD2; j_gene: TRBJ2-6; abundance: -; CDR3aa: CATRAREGIPSSGANVLTF; CDR3nt: TGTGCCACCCGGGCTCGGGAGGGTATCCCCTCCTCTGGGGCCAACGTCCTGACTTTC
v_gene: TRBV19; d_gene: -; j_gene: TRBJ1-4; abundance: -; CDR3aa: CASSIGRGEKLFF; CDR3nt: TGTGCCAGTAGTATAGGACGGGGTGAAAAACTGTTTTTT
v_gene: TRBV9; d_gene: TRBD2; j_gene: TRBJ2-3; abundance: -; CDR3aa: CASTPGLAGSTDTQYF; CDR3nt: TGTGCCAGCACCCCGGGACTAGCGGGGAGCACAGATACGCAGTATTTT
v_gene: TRBV6-8; d_gene: TRBD2; j_gene: TRBJ2-3; abundance: -; CDR3aa: CASSPPRTSGTDTQYF; CDR3nt: TGTGCCAGCAGCCCACCCCGGACTAGCGGCACAGATACGCAGTATTTT
v_gene: TRBV29-1; d_gene: -; j_gene: TRBJ1-2; abundance: few; CDR3aa: CSVDINYGYTF; CDR3nt: TGCAGCGTGGACATTAACTATGGCTACACCTTC
v_gene: TRBV18; d_gene: TRBD1; j_gene: TRBJ1-3; abundance: -; CDR3aa: CASSPIGTGNVFSGNTIYF; CDR3nt: TGTGCCAGCTCACCCATCGGGACAGGGAACGTCTTCTCTGGAAACACCATATATTTT
v_gene: TRBV29-1; d_gene: -; j_gene: TRBJ2-3; abundance: -; CDR3aa: CSGLDNFSDTQYF; CDR3nt: TGCAGCGGACTAGATAACTTCTCAGATACGCAGTATTTT
v_gene: TRBV29-1; d_gene: -; j_gene: TRBJ2-3; abundance: few; CDR3aa: CSVEVAARDTQYF; CDR3nt: TGCAGCGTTGAAGTGGCCGCCCGAGATACGCAGTATTTT
v_gene: TRBV2; d_gene: -; j_gene: TRBJ2-3; abundance: -; CDR3aa: CASSLNRGTDTQYF; CDR3nt: TGTGCCAGCAGTTTGAACAGGGGCACAGATACGCAGTATTTT
v_gene: TRBV9; d_gene: -; j_gene: TRBJ2-5; abundance: -; CDR3aa: CASSVGPGTGETQYF; CDR3nt: TGTGCCAGCAGCGTAGGCCCGGGAACGGGGGAGACCCAGTACTTC
v_gene: TRBV10-3; d_gene: -; j_gene: TRBJ1-4; abundance: -; CDR3aa: CAISDQSDRGKLFF; CDR3nt: TGTGCCATCAGTGATCAATCAGATAGGGGAAAACTGTTTTTT
v_gene: TRBV5-6; d_gene: -; j_gene: TRBJ2-2; abundance: few; CDR3aa: CASSFWGRNTGELFF; CDR3nt: TGTGCCAGCAGCTTTTGGGGGAGGAATACCGGGGAGCTGTTTTTT
v_gene: TRBV5-1; d_gene: TRBD1; j_gene: TRBJ1-4; abundance: -; CDR3aa: CASSSGQNNNEKLFF; CDR3nt: TGCGCCAGCAGCTCGGGACAGAATAATAATGAAAAACTGTTTTTT
v_gene: TRBV5-1; d_gene: -; j_gene: TRBJ2-1; abundance: -; CDR3aa: CASSSELAPSYNEQFF; CDR3nt: TGCGCCAGCAGCTCCGAGCTAGCGCCCTCCTACAATGAGCAGTTCTTC
v_gene: TRBV6-6; d_gene: -; j_gene: TRBJ2-1; abundance: -; CDR3aa: CASSYSGGAVYNEQFF; CDR3nt: TGTGCCAGCAGTTACTCAGGTGGGGCGGTCTACAATGAGCAGTTCTTC
v_gene: TRBV5-4; d_gene: -; j_gene: TRBJ2-7; abundance: -; CDR3aa: CASSSTIQRPYEQYF; CDR3nt: TGTGCCAGCAGCTCCACTATTCAACGCCCCTACGAGCAGTACTTC
v_gene: TRBV5-1; d_gene: -; j_gene: TRBJ2-5; abundance: -; CDR3aa: CASSLGVHQETQYF; CDR3nt: TGCGCCAGCAGCTTGGGAGTACACCAAGAGACCCAGTACTTC